This TCR beta chain emerged from a study of CD8+ T cells in alopecia areata. Study at large: Oral tofacitinib (5 to 10 mg twice daily) was administered to treated patients.

Alopecia areata patients provided lesional scalp punch biopsies and peripheral blood. This clone was seen more than once but under ten times. Its specificity is unknown. CDR3 length: 12 amino acids. The germline V gene encodes CDR1 LNHDA and CDR2 SQIVND (reference sequence). Trimming at V came to 7 bases and at J to 8 bases, leaving 6 bases not matched to a gene. General study findings and limits: Sequences from scalp samples also cover resident alphabeta T cells of normal skin. More clonal than normal scalp was lesional scalp, particularly alopecia totalis/universalis.

Once RNA had been extracted, it was reverse transcribed into cDNA to act as the sequencing template. Using immunoSEQ multiplex PCR, the repertoire was profiled, and TCRdb retains in-frame clones only, with some absent. Found here are 200,000 to 250,000 clones, 50% to 60% of them singletons; the top ten hold approximately 0.45%. The chain combines TRBV19 with TRBJ1-2, with 8 positions matching TRBD1. Specimen: CD4+ T cells sorted from blood, collected at week 0. The sequence derives from a human donor with alopecia areata. The CDR3 protein is CASTQGAKGYTF. Written as DNA, the CDR3 is TGTGCCAGTACCCAGGGGGCGAAGGGCTACACCTTC.